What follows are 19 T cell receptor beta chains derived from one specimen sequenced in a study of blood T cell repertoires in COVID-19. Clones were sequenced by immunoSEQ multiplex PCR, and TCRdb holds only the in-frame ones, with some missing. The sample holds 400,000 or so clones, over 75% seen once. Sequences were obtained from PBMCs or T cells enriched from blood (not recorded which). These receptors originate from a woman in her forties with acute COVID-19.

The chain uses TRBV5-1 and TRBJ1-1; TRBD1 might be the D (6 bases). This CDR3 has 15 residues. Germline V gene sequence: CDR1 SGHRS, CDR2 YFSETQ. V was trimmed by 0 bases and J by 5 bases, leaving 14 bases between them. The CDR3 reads CASSLAVVRGTEAFF. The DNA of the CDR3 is TGCGCCAGCAGCTTGGCCGTCGTGAGGGGGACTGAAGCTTTCTTT. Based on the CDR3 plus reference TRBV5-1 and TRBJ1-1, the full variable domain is KAGVTQTPRYLIKTRGQQVTLSCSPISGHRSVSWYQQTPGQGLQFLFEYFSETQRNKGNFPGRFSGRQFSNSRSEMNVSTLELGDSALYLCASSLAVVRGTEAFFGQGTRLTVV.

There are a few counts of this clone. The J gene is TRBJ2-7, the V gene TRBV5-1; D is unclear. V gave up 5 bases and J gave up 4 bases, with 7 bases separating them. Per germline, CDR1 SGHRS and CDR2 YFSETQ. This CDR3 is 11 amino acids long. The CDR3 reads CASSREYEQYF. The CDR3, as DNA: TGCGCCAGCAGTAGAGAATACGAGCAGTACTTC.

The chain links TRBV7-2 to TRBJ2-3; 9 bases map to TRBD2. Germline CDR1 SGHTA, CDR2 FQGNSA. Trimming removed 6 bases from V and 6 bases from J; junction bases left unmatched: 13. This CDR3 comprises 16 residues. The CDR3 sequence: CASSPSGETLRDTQYF. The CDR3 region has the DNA TGTGCCAGCAGTCCTAGCGGGGAAACCCTCAGGGATACGCAGTATTTT.

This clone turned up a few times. The CDR3: CASSGTGKSTEAFF. CDR3 in DNA: TGCGCCAGCAGCGGCACCGGGAAAAGCACTGAAGCTTTCTTT. This chain links TRBV5-1 with TRBJ1-1, with unresolved D. CDR1 and CDR2 from the germline V gene are SGHRS and YFSETQ. The CDR3 length is 14 residues. Trimming removed 4 bases from V and 4 bases from J, with 14 bases in between.

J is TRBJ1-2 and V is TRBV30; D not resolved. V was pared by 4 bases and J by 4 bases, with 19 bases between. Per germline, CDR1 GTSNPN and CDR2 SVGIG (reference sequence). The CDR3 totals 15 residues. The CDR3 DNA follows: TGTGCCTGGATCCCCTCGTCGGGGAGGCTCTATGGCTACACCTTC. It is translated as CAWIPSSGRLYGYTF.

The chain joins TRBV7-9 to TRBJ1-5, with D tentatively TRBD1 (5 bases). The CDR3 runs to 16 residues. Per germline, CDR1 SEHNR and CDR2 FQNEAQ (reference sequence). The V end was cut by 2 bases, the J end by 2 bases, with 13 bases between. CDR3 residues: CASSLLGQSGNQPQHF. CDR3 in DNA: TGTGCCAGCAGCTTATTGGGGCAATCGGGCAATCAGCCCCAGCATTTT.

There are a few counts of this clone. The CDR3 DNA reads as TGTGCCTCCGGCCCAGGGGGAAGGATGAACACTGAAGCTTTCTTT. Translation: CASGPGGRMNTEAFF. The chain uses TRBV30 and TRBJ1-1; 7 bases align to TRBD1. Looked up from germline, CDR1 is GTSNPN and CDR2 is SVGIG (reference sequence). The CDR3 is 15 residues long. After removal of 7 bases from V and 0 bases from J, the junction contained 11 bases not matched to a gene.

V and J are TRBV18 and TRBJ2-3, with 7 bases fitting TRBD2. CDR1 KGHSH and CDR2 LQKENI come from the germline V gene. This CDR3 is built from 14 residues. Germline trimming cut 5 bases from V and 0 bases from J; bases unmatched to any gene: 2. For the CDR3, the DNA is TGTGCCAGCTCAGAGGGACTAAGCACAGATACGCAGTATTTT. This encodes CASSEGLSTDTQYF.

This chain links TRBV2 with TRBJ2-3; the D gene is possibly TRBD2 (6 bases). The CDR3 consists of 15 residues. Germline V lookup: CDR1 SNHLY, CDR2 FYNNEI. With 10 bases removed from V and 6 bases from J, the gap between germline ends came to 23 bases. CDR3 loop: CATNAHGLPGDTQYF. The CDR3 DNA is TGTGCCACCAACGCCCACGGACTACCGGGGGATACGCAGTATTTT.

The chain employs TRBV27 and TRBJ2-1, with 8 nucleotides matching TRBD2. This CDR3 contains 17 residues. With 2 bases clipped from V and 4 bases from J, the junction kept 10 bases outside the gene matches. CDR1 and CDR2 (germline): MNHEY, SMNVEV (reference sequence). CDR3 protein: CASSLVEPGGLYNEQFF. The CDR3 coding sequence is TGTGCCAGCAGTTTAGTGGAACCGGGGGGGTTGTACAATGAGCAGTTCTTC.

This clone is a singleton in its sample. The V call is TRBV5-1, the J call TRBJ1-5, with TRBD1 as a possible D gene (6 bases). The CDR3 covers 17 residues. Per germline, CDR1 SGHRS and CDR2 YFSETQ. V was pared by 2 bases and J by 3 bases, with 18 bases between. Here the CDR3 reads CASSLLPGQGLNQPQHF. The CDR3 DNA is TGCGCCAGCAGCTTACTCCCGGGACAAGGACTCAATCAGCCCCAGCATTTT. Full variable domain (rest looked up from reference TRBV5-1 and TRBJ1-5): KAGVTQTPRYLIKTRGQQVTLSCSPISGHRSVSWYQQTPGQGLQFLFEYFSETQRNKGNFPGRFSGRQFSNSRSEMNVSTLELGDSALYLCASSLLPGQGLNQPQHFGDGTRLSIL.

This chain's CDR3 is CASSRSGGPLEQYF. The DNA of the CDR3 is TGTGCCAGCAGTAGATCGGGGGGGCCGTTAGAGCAGTACTTC. J is TRBJ2-7 and V is TRBV6-5; 8 nucleotides match TRBD2. V shed 5 bases and J 7 bases; nucleotides not matched to a gene: 10. The length of the CDR3 is 14 residues. CDR1 and CDR2 (germline): MNHEY, SVGAGI.

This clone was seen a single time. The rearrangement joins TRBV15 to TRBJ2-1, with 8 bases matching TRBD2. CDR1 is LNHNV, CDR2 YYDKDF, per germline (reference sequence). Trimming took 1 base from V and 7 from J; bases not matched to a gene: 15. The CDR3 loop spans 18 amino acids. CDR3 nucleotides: TGTGCCACCAGCAGAGTAGGTTTCGTCGCGGGGGGTAGGAATGAGCAGTTCTTC. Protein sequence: CATSRVGFVAGGRNEQFF.

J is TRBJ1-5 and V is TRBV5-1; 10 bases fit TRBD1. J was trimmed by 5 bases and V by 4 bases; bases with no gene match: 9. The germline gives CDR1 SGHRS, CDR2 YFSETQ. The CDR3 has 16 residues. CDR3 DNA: TGCGCCAGCAGCCCAGAACCGGGACAGGGGTATCAGCCCCAGCATTTT. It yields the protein CASSPEPGQGYQPQHF. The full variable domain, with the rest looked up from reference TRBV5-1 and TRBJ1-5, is KAGVTQTPRYLIKTRGQQVTLSCSPISGHRSVSWYQQTPGQGLQFLFEYFSETQRNKGNFPGRFSGRQFSNSRSEMNVSTLELGDSALYLCASSPEPGQGYQPQHFGDGTRLSIL.

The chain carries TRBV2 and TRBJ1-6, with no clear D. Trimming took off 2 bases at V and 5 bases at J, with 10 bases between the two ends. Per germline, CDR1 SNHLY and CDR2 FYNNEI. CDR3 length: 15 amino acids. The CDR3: CASSELGGDNSPLHF. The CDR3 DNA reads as TGTGCCAGCAGTGAACTAGGCGGCGATAATTCACCCCTCCACTTT.

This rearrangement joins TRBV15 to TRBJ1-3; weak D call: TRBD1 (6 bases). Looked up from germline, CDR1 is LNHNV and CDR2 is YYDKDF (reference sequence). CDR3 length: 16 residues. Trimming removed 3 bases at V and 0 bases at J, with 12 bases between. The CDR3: CATSRSGQTSGNTIYF. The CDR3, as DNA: TGTGCCACCAGCAGGTCCGGACAGACCTCTGGAAACACCATATATTTT.

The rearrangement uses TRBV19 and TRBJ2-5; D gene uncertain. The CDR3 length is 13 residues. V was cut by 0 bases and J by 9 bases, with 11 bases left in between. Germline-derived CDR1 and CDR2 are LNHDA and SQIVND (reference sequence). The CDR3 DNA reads TGTGCCAGTAGTATAGAACGGGTGTCGGCCCAGTACTTC. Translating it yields CASSIERVSAQYF.

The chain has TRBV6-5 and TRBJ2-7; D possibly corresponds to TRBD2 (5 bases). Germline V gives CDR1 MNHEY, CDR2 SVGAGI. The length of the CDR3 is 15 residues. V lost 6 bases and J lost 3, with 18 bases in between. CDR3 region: CASRDGEDFRYEQYF. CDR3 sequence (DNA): TGTGCCAGCAGAGACGGCGAGGACTTTCGCTACGAGCAGTACTTC.

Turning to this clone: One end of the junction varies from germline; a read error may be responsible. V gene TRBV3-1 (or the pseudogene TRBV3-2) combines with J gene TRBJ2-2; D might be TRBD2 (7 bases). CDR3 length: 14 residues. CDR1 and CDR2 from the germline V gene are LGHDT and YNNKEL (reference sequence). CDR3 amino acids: CASRQGGGTGELFF. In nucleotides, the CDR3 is TGTGCCAGCAGGCAAGGGGGGGGTACCGGGGAGCTGTTTTTT.